This is a list of T cell receptor beta chains from one sample in a study of cytomegalovirus exposure and HLA in healthy donors. Using immunoSEQ multiplex PCR, the repertoire was profiled, and TCRdb retains in-frame clones only, with some absent. The sample carries 150,000 to 200,000 clones, about 69% recorded once. Sequenced material: PBMCs. The receptors were gathered from a human donor in good health. The CDR3 runs from the conserved cysteine through the conserved F or W. The order of the fields is D gene, clone size, J gene, V gene, CDR3 DNA, CDR3 protein. D genes are given only for firm matches. The size entry is marked missing in some rows and otherwise reads once, few, many or a size class.

D gene: .
clone size: .
J gene: TRBJ2-3
V gene: TRBV6-1
CDR3 DNA: TGTGCCAGCAGCCCCACTAGGGCAGATACGCAGTATTTT
CDR3 protein: CASSPTRADTQYF

D gene: TRBD2
clone size: .
J gene: TRBJ2-3
V gene: TRBV4-1
CDR3 DNA: TGCGCCAGCGAAAGCGGGGATCGCACAGATACGCAGTATTTT
CDR3 protein: CASESGDRTDTQYF

D gene: TRBD1
clone size: .
J gene: TRBJ2-3
V gene: TRBV27
CDR3 DNA: TGTGCCAGCAGTCACCGGGACAGGGGGACAGATACGCAGTATTTT
CDR3 protein: CASSHRDRGTDTQYF

D gene: TRBD1
clone size: .
J gene: TRBJ2-7
V gene: TRBV7-2
CDR3 DNA: TGTGCCAGCAGCACCGGGACAGGGTTCGTCGAGCAGTACTTC
CDR3 protein: CASSTGTGFVEQYF

D gene: TRBD1
clone size: .
J gene: TRBJ2-7
V gene: TRBV10-3
CDR3 DNA: TGTGCCATCAGTCCCTCCGGGACAGGGTTCTCCTACGAGCAGTACTTC
CDR3 protein: CAISPSGTGFSYEQYF

D gene: .
clone size: .
J gene: TRBJ1-5
V gene: TRBV2
CDR3 DNA: TGTGCCAGCAGTCCAGGGGTTTATAGCAATCAGCCCCAGCATTTT
CDR3 protein: CASSPGVYSNQPQHF

D gene: .
clone size: .
J gene: TRBJ1-1
V gene: TRBV4-3
CDR3 DNA: TGCGCCAGCAGTCCACAGTTGAACACTGAAGCTTTCTTT
CDR3 protein: CASSPQLNTEAFF

D gene: TRBD1
clone size: once
J gene: TRBJ1-1
V gene: TRBV19
CDR3 DNA: TGTGCCAGTACTGGGACAGAGGGCACTGAAGCTTTCTTT
CDR3 protein: CASTGTEGTEAFF

D gene: .
clone size: once
J gene: TRBJ1-2
V gene: TRBV19
CDR3 DNA: TGTGCCAGTAGCCCCGCTTATCCGGACTATGGCTACACCTTC
CDR3 protein: CASSPAYPDYGYTF

D gene: .
clone size: .
J gene: TRBJ1-4
V gene: TRBV12-5
CDR3 DNA: TGTGCTAGTGGTCCGGGGGGCGAAAAACTGTTTTTT
CDR3 protein: CASGPGGEKLFF

D gene: TRBD1
clone size: once
J gene: TRBJ2-7
V gene: TRBV7-2
CDR3 DNA: TGTGCCAGCAGCGCCGACAGGGTGAGCTCCTACGAGCAGTACTTC
CDR3 protein: CASSADRVSSYEQYF

D gene: TRBD1
clone size: few
J gene: TRBJ1-2
V gene: TRBV28
CDR3 DNA: TGTGCCAGCAGTTTGGACAGGGGGCGTGGCTACACCTTC
CDR3 protein: CASSLDRGRGYTF

D gene: .
clone size: .
J gene: TRBJ2-1
V gene: TRBV15
CDR3 DNA: TGTGCCACCAGCAGAGAAGCGCAGGGCTCCTACAATGAGCAGTTCTTC
CDR3 protein: CATSREAQGSYNEQFF

D gene: TRBD1
clone size: .
J gene: TRBJ1-1
V gene: TRBV10-3
CDR3 DNA: TGTGCCATCAGCGAGCCCGGGACAGCGCGCCGGAACACTGAAGCTTTCTTT
CDR3 protein: CAISEPGTARRNTEAFF

D gene: TRBD2
clone size: .
J gene: TRBJ2-4
V gene: TRBV7-9
CDR3 DNA: TGTGCCAGCAGCCCTCTTAGCGGGGGTAGTAAAAACATTCAGTACTTC
CDR3 protein: CASSPLSGGSKNIQYF

D gene: TRBD2
clone size: .
J gene: TRBJ2-2
V gene: TRBV7-9
CDR3 DNA: TGTGCCAGCAGCTTAGCAAGGTTCGGACTAGCGGTTCGAGGGGAGCTGTTTTTT
CDR3 protein: CASSLARFGLAVRGELFF

D gene: TRBD2
clone size: .
J gene: TRBJ2-7
V gene: TRBV5-6
CDR3 DNA: TGTGCCAGCAGCCTAGCGGGGGTGTACGAGCAGTACTTC
CDR3 protein: CASSLAGVYEQYF

D gene: .
clone size: few
J gene: TRBJ1-5
V gene: TRBV6-5
CDR3 DNA: TGTGCCAGCAGTTACCGGGACAATCAGCCCCAGCATTTT
CDR3 protein: CASSYRDNQPQHF